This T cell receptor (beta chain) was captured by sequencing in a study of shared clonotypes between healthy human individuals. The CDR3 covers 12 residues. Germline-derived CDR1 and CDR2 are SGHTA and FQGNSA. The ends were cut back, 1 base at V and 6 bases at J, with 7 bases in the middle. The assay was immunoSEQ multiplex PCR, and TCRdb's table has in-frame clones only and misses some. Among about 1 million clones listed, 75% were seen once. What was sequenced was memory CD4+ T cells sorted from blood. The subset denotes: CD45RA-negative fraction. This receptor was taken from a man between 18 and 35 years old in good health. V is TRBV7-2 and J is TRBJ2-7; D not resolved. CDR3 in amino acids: CASSLGLSEQYF. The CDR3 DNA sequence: TGTGCCAGCAGCTTAGGATTGTCCGAGCAGTACTTC.